What follows are 13 T cell receptor beta chains derived from one specimen sequenced in a study of cytomegalovirus exposure and HLA in healthy donors. PCR primers comprised 60 Vbeta and 13 Jbeta primers. The data were produced by immunoSEQ multiplex PCR, yet TCRdb's version contains in-frame clones alone and is incomplete. The data contain over 150,000 clones, 85% of them seen just once; the ten biggest clones take up 1%. The sample was PBMCs. The receptor source for this set is a boy aged 2 to 10 in good health and CMV-seronegative.

The chain has TRBV28 and TRBJ2-7; 7 bases align to TRBD1. V trimming: 7 bases; J trimming: 2 bases; junction bases outside the gene matches: 8. The CDR3 has 14 residues. The V gene's germline CDR1 is MDHEN and CDR2 SYDVKM. CDR3 residues: CASTLRGRPYEQYF. The DNA of the CDR3 is TGTGCCAGCACCTTGAGGGGGCGACCCTACGAGCAGTACTTC.

The chain links TRBV7-9 to TRBJ2-5, with 7 nucleotides matching TRBD2. The DNA end lines up better with TRBJ2-7; the J call may be wrong. Germline lookup yields CDR1 SEHNR and CDR2 FQNEAQ (reference sequence). The CDR3 is 13 amino acids. In DNA, the CDR3 is TGTGCCAGCAGCTACCGGGACTACTACGAGCAGTACTTC. This translates into CASSYRDYYEQYF.

This chain connects TRBV19 to TRBJ2-7; the D gene is possibly TRBD1 (5 bases). In germline, CDR1 is LNHDA, CDR2 SQIVND (reference sequence). The CDR3 has 14 residues. V lost 6 bases and J 3 bases, leaving 15 bases between the germline ends. CDR3 sequence (DNA): TGTGCCAGTAGACCAGCAGTCGACAGCTACGAGCAGTACTTC. Its translation: CASRPAVDSYEQYF.

This clone appeared a few times. The J gene is TRBJ2-3, the V gene TRBV7-3; 10 bases align to TRBD2. The CDR3 loop spans 17 amino acids. Germline V CDR1 and CDR2: SGHTA, FQGTGA. Trimming removed 4 bases from V and 0 bases from J; junction bases left unmatched: 7. The CDR3 is CASSSAGLAASTDTQYF. In nucleotides, the CDR3 is TGTGCCAGCAGCTCGGCAGGACTAGCGGCTAGCACAGATACGCAGTATTTT.

The gene calls are TRBV25-1 and TRBJ2-5, with 8 bases matching TRBD2. The CDR3 covers 14 residues. CDR1 is MGHDK, CDR2 SYGVNS, per germline. The V and J ends lost 4 bases and 7 bases, in that order; junction bases with no gene match: 8. CDR3 DNA sequence: TGTGCCAGCAGTGCCCCGGGACTAGAGGGGACCCAGTACTTC. This gives the protein CASSAPGLEGTQYF.

The genes are TRBV27 and TRBJ1-1; 7 bases agree with TRBD1. The CDR3 sequence is 13 residues long. The V and J ends lost 8 bases and 1 base, in that order; junction bases with no gene match: 4. In germline, CDR1 is MNHEY, CDR2 SMNVEV (reference sequence). CDR3 in DNA: TGTGCCAGCGCATACAGGGGGAACACTGAAGCTTTCTTT. Protein: CASAYRGNTEAFF.

V usage is TRBV5-1 and J usage is TRBJ1-1, with D maybe TRBD1 (5 bases). Per the germline V gene, CDR1 is SGHRS and CDR2 is YFSETQ. The CDR3 has 16 residues. Trimming left V 0 bases short and J 4 bases short, with 16 bases between. The CDR3: CASSLGTGLYPTEAFF. DNA for the CDR3: TGCGCCAGCAGCTTGGGAACGGGACTCTACCCCACTGAAGCTTTCTTT.

This clone was counted between two and nine times. The V gene is TRBV27, the J gene TRBJ2-1; D gene unclear. Per the germline V gene, CDR1 is MNHEY and CDR2 is SMNVEV (reference sequence). V was pared by 5 bases and J by 2 bases, with 19 bases between. The CDR3 consists of 17 residues. CDR3 in amino acids: CASSALEPKVTYNEQFF. As DNA, the CDR3 is TGTGCCAGCAGTGCCCTGGAGCCCAAGGTAACCTACAATGAGCAGTTCTTC.

This clone appeared a single time. The CDR3 nucleotides read TGTGCCAGCAGTGATAAGCGGGGGGGAGCAGATACGCAGTATTTT. Protein sequence: CASSDKRGGADTQYF. The chain is built from TRBV6-1 and TRBJ2-3, with TRBD2 identical over 10 bases. The V gene's germline CDR1 is MNHNS and CDR2 SASEGT. This CDR3 has 15 amino acids. V was pared by 3 bases and J by 4 bases, with 4 bases of the junction left unmatched.

The chain uses TRBV10-1 and TRBJ1-4; 7 bases are shared with TRBD1. V lost 3 bases, J lost 11 bases, and 12 bases stayed unmatched. This CDR3 region has 15 residues. Germline assignment: CDR1 WNHNN and CDR2 SYGVQD (reference sequence). CDR3 DNA sequence: TGCGCCAGCAGTGATCGAGGGGACAGCCGAGGGAAACTGTTTTTT. This translates into CASSDRGDSRGKLFF.

The chain employs TRBV27 and TRBJ2-3; TRBD1 matches 11 bases. CDR1 and CDR2 (germline): MNHEY, SMNVEV (reference sequence). The CDR3 contains 15 residues. J gave up 3 bases and V 8 bases, and 7 bases lay outside the gene matches. CDR3 nucleotide sequence: TGTGCCAGCTCACCGGACAGGGGGCGGACAGATACGCAGTATTTT. The encoded protein is CASSPDRGRTDTQYF.

The gene calls are TRBV4-1 and TRBJ2-7; 8 bases agree with TRBD1. Germline V gene data show CDR1 as MGHRA and CDR2 as YSYEKL. The CDR3 runs 15 residues. CDR3 coding DNA: TGCGCCAGCGGCCAAGCTGTAACAGGGGGGTACGAGCAGTACGTC. This translates into CASGQAVTGGYEQYV.

V is TRBV29-1 and J is TRBJ2-1; 7 nucleotides agree with TRBD2. V lost 4 bases to trimming and J lost 0 bases; unmatched junction nucleotides: 9. Germline V gene lookup returns CDR1 SQVTM and CDR2 ANQGSEA. The CDR3 runs to 16 residues. The CDR3 sequence is CSVVGSSGSSYNEQFF. The CDR3 DNA is TGCAGCGTTGTGGGATCTAGCGGTAGCTCCTACAATGAGCAGTTCTTC.